These T cell receptor beta chains were read from a single sample in a study of tumor and adjacent non-tumor tissue in lung cancer. From the multiplex PCR reads, TCRdb called clonotypes with MiXCR, one entry per CDR3 protein. The sample carries about 80,000 distinct CDR3 sequences, roughly 80% recorded once. Input material: distant non-tumor lung tissue. The receptors derive from a man aged 55 to 70 with non-small cell lung cancer. Each CDR3 is given with its conserved first and last residue. Each record gives: V gene, J gene, clone size, D gene, CDR3 DNA, CDR3 protein. A D gene is named only where the DNA matches it firmly. Some rows mark clone size as missing; the rest say once, few, many or name a class of expanded clone.

v_call: TRBV20-1
j_call: TRBJ1-4
clone_size: NA
d_call: NA
cdr3_nt: TGCAGTGGGGACTCTTTAAATGAAAAACTGTTTTTT
cdr3_aa: CSGDSLNEKLFF

v_call: TRBV11-2
j_call: TRBJ2-5
clone_size: NA
d_call: NA
cdr3_nt: TGTGCCAGCAGCTCCACAATGGGGGCTCCAAAGGAGATCCAGTACTTC
cdr3_aa: CASSSTMGAPKEIQYF

v_call: TRBV5-4
j_call: TRBJ2-5
clone_size: NA
d_call: NA
cdr3_nt: TGTGCCAGCAGCTTGAAAGGGCTGGAGACCCAGTACTTC
cdr3_aa: CASSLKGLETQYF

v_call: TRBV11-2
j_call: TRBJ1-6
clone_size: NA
d_call: NA
cdr3_nt: TGTGCCAGTAGCTTACGAGGGGACAATAGTTCACCCCTCCACTTT
cdr3_aa: CASSLRGDNSSPLHF

v_call: TRBV12-3/TRBV12-4
j_call: TRBJ1-1
clone_size: NA
d_call: NA
cdr3_nt: TGTGTCAGTAATAAGGGGAGTAACACTGAATCTTTCTTT
cdr3_aa: CVSNKGSNTESFF

v_call: TRBV11-2
j_call: TRBJ2-1
clone_size: NA
d_call: NA
cdr3_nt: TGTGCCATCAGCCAAGACGGACAAGGGTATAATGAGCAGTTCTTC
cdr3_aa: CAISQDGQGYNEQFF

v_call: TRBV6-2/TRBV6-3
j_call: TRBJ2-4
clone_size: once
d_call: NA
cdr3_nt: TGTGCCAGCAGTTACTCGATGGCAGGTGATACCTTAAACATTCAGTACTTC
cdr3_aa: CASSYSMAGDTLNIQYF

v_call: TRBV5-4
j_call: TRBJ1-5
clone_size: many
d_call: NA
cdr3_nt: TGTGCCAGCAGCTTGCAGGGGCACGACAATCAGCCCCAGCATTTT
cdr3_aa: CASSLQGHDNQPQHF

v_call: TRBV10-3
j_call: TRBJ1-2
clone_size: NA
d_call: NA
cdr3_nt: TGTGCCATCAGTGATGAGGGTAACTATGGCTACATCTTC
cdr3_aa: CAISDEGNYGYIF

v_call: TRBV7-9
j_call: TRBJ2-1
clone_size: NA
d_call: NA
cdr3_nt: TGTGCCAGCAGCCATACTCTAGCACGAGGAAGCAATGAGCAGTTCTTC
cdr3_aa: CASSHTLARGSNEQFF

v_call: TRBV2
j_call: TRBJ2-7
clone_size: NA
d_call: NA
cdr3_nt: TGTGCCAGCAGTGTACAAACTGGGGCCTCCTACGAGCAGTACTTC
cdr3_aa: CASSVQTGASYEQYF

v_call: TRBV6-5
j_call: TRBJ2-7
clone_size: NA
d_call: NA
cdr3_nt: TGTGCCAGCGGCAATGGAGTCACTCGCTACAAGCAGTACTTC
cdr3_aa: CASGNGVTRYKQYF

v_call: TRBV20-1
j_call: TRBJ1-3
clone_size: medium-sized
d_call: NA
cdr3_nt: TGCAGTGCTAGAGATGGAGGCAGTGGTGGAAACACCATATATTTT
cdr3_aa: CSARDGGSGGNTIYF

v_call: TRBV20-1
j_call: TRBJ2-3
clone_size: once
d_call: TRBD2
cdr3_nt: TGCAGTGTTAGAGTCAGCGGGGGGTGGGCAGATACGCAATATTTT
cdr3_aa: CSVRVSGGWADTQYF

v_call: TRBV29-1
j_call: TRBJ1-2
clone_size: NA
d_call: NA
cdr3_nt: TGCAGCGTTGAAGTAAGGAGGGAAAGTGGCTACATCTTC
cdr3_aa: CSVEVRRESGYIF

v_call: TRBV28
j_call: TRBJ1-4
clone_size: NA
d_call: NA
cdr3_nt: TGTGCCAGCAGTTTCCCCCAGGGTCACGAAAAACTGTTTTTT
cdr3_aa: CASSFPQGHEKLFF

v_call: TRBV19
j_call: TRBJ1-1
clone_size: NA
d_call: NA
cdr3_nt: TGTGCCAGTAGGGGGAACCGAGGCACTGAAGCTTTCTTT
cdr3_aa: CASRGNRGTEAFF

v_call: TRBV12-3/TRBV12-4
j_call: TRBJ2-7
clone_size: NA
d_call: NA
cdr3_nt: TGTGCCAGCAGGGGTAGTTTGGAGGGGGTCCCTTACTGCCAGCGGTATTTC
cdr3_aa: CASRGSLEGVPYCQRYF

v_call: TRBV5-5
j_call: TRBJ2-3
clone_size: NA
d_call: NA
cdr3_nt: TGTGCCAGCAGCTTGGAGGGTGCCAGCACATATACGCAGTATTTT
cdr3_aa: CASSLEGASTYTQYF

v_call: TRBV6-5
j_call: TRBJ2-1
clone_size: few
d_call: NA
cdr3_nt: TGTGCCAGCAGTGAGCGTCACTCCTACAATGAGCAGTTCTTC
cdr3_aa: CASSERHSYNEQFF

v_call: TRBV4-1
j_call: TRBJ2-1
clone_size: NA
d_call: TRBD1
cdr3_nt: TGCGCCAGTAGCCGAGATCGGGGCCACAGGGGGCGGGGTGAGCAGTTCTTC
cdr3_aa: CASSRDRGHRGRGEQFF

v_call: TRBV6-2/TRBV6-3
j_call: TRBJ2-1
clone_size: NA
d_call: NA
cdr3_nt: TGTGTCAGCAGTCTCCCAGGTAATGAGCAATTCTTC
cdr3_aa: CVSSLPGNEQFF

v_call: TRBV11-2
j_call: TRBJ2-2
clone_size: NA
d_call: NA
cdr3_nt: TGTGCCAGCAGCGAAGTCTCCTGGGAGCTGTTTTTT
cdr3_aa: CASSEVSWELFF

v_call: TRBV11-3
j_call: TRBJ2-7
clone_size: NA
d_call: NA
cdr3_nt: TGTGCCTGCAGCTACGTGCAGACCTACGAGCAGTACTTC
cdr3_aa: CACSYVQTYEQYF

v_call: TRBV5-4
j_call: TRBJ1-1
clone_size: NA
d_call: NA
cdr3_nt: TGTGCCAGCAGCGCTACGGGGGTGCGTGTTGAAACTTTCTTT
cdr3_aa: CASSATGVRVETFF

v_call: TRBV20-1
j_call: TRBJ2-7
clone_size: NA
d_call: NA
cdr3_nt: TGCAGTGCTAGAGTAGAGGAGACCTACGTGCAGTACTTC
cdr3_aa: CSARVEETYVQYF

v_call: TRBV11-2
j_call: TRBJ2-6
clone_size: NA
d_call: NA
cdr3_nt: TGTGCCAGTAGCTTAGTTCCAAAGAACATGCCCTCTGGGGCCAACGTCCTGACTTTC
cdr3_aa: CASSLVPKNMPSGANVLTF

v_call: TRBV29-1
j_call: TRBJ1-1
clone_size: NA
d_call: NA
cdr3_nt: TGCAGGGCCCAAGAGGGGGAAAGTGAAGCTCTCTTT
cdr3_aa: CRAQEGESEALF

v_call: TRBV29-1
j_call: TRBJ2-1
clone_size: many
d_call: TRBD2
cdr3_nt: TGCAGCGCCAAGGGGCTAGCGGGAGATTGGGATGAGCAGTTCTTC
cdr3_aa: CSAKGLAGDWDEQFF

v_call: TRBV5-6
j_call: TRBJ1-5
clone_size: NA
d_call: TRBD1
cdr3_nt: TGTGCCAGGAGCCTATGGGGACAGGGGGCCGGTCAGCCCCAGCATTTT
cdr3_aa: CARSLWGQGAGQPQHF

v_call: TRBV20-1
j_call: TRBJ1-5
clone_size: NA
d_call: TRBD1
cdr3_nt: TGCAGTGTTAGAGAACATAGGGGGCTGGGTCAGCCCCAGCATTTT
cdr3_aa: CSVREHRGLGQPQHF

v_call: TRBV4-2
j_call: TRBJ1-5
clone_size: once
d_call: NA
cdr3_nt: TGTGACAGCAGCCAAGATCCGGACGGGGGCATAACTCGGCCCCAACATTTT
cdr3_aa: CDSSQDPDGGITRPQHF

v_call: TRBV20-1
j_call: TRBJ1-6
clone_size: many
d_call: TRBD1
cdr3_nt: TGCAGTGCTAGACAAAGACAGGGGGCGGATTCACCCCTCCACTTT
cdr3_aa: CSARQRQGADSPLHF

v_call: TRBV4-3
j_call: TRBJ2-2
clone_size: NA
d_call: NA
cdr3_nt: TGCGCTAGCAGCCCCAGACCGGGTGGGGGCGGCACCGGGGAGCTGTTTTTT
cdr3_aa: CASSPRPGGGGTGELFF

v_call: TRBV11-2
j_call: TRBJ1-1
clone_size: NA
d_call: NA
cdr3_nt: TGTGCCAGCAACTTGACTGGGAGAGTGACTGAAGCTTTCTTT
cdr3_aa: CASNLTGRVTEAFF

v_call: TRBV11-2
j_call: TRBJ2-5
clone_size: NA
d_call: NA
cdr3_nt: TGTGCCAGCAGCTCCACAATGGGTGGGCCAAAGGAGACCCAGTTCTTT
cdr3_aa: CASSSTMGGPKETQFF

v_call: TRBV29-1
j_call: TRBJ2-7
clone_size: NA
d_call: TRBD1
cdr3_nt: TGCAGCCTTGTTACGAGGGCAGGGGGAACGCACGAGCAGTACTTC
cdr3_aa: CSLVTRAGGTHEQYF

v_call: TRBV5-4
j_call: TRBJ2-7
clone_size: NA
d_call: NA
cdr3_nt: TGTGCCAGCAGCATGTCCCTGGGAGTGGTAGGCGAGCAGTATTTC
cdr3_aa: CASSMSLGVVGEQYF

v_call: TRBV7-9
j_call: TRBJ2-5
clone_size: NA
d_call: TRBD1
cdr3_nt: TGTGCCAGCACCCTTGGGATTCAGGGGGAAGGGGAGACCCAGTACTTC
cdr3_aa: CASTLGIQGEGETQYF

v_call: TRBV7-8
j_call: TRBJ1-1
clone_size: NA
d_call: NA
cdr3_nt: TGTGCCAGCAACTTCGACGCTGAAGCTTTCTTT
cdr3_aa: CASNFDAEAFF

v_call: TRBV20-1
j_call: TRBJ2-1
clone_size: NA
d_call: TRBD1
cdr3_nt: TGCAGTGATAGAGGTCGACAGGGGCGATCCTACAATGAACAGTTCTTC
cdr3_aa: CSDRGRQGRSYNEQFF

v_call: TRBV11-3
j_call: TRBJ2-7
clone_size: NA
d_call: TRBD1
cdr3_nt: TGTGCCAGCTGCTTGGTGACAGGGGGATACTACGAGCAGTACTTC
cdr3_aa: CASCLVTGGYYEQYF

v_call: TRBV6-5
j_call: TRBJ1-1
clone_size: NA
d_call: NA
cdr3_nt: TGTGCCAGCACTTACGACACGACTGAAGCTTTCTTT
cdr3_aa: CASTYDTTEAFF